This is a list of T cell receptor beta chains from one sample in a study of T cells expressing NK-cell markers. For each CDR3 protein, TCRdb gives one entry from its re-call of the 5' RACE reads, without DNA. This sample contains about 190,000 distinct CDR3 sequences. Sequencing used blood T cells: a sorted CD56 or NKG2C T cell subset, CD4+ or CD8+ T cells, or bulk PBMC T cells (not recorded which). Receptor source: a man aged 18-70 years in good health. Both conserved end residues are part of each CDR3.

CASSTPDRRLILANGYTF,18,TRBV19,TRBJ1-2
CAISPGKSYEQYF,13,TRBV10-3,TRBJ2-7
CSARDRGGSVPVYNEQFF,18,TRBV20-1,TRBJ2-1
CASSQWDIGSTDTQYF,16,TRBV3-1,TRBJ2-3
CAILHSRASHEQYF,14,TRBV10-3,TRBJ2-7
CSAIPTGWGNSPLHF,15,TRBV20-1,TRBJ1-6
CASRQGQYNYEQYF,14,TRBV28,TRBJ2-7
CASSPGTGSGETQYF,15,TRBV5-1,TRBJ2-5
CASSLVPGQTNTGELFF,17,TRBV7-2,TRBJ2-2
CSATKGNAYEQYF,13,TRBV20-1,TRBJ2-7